The entry below describes one T cell receptor (beta chain). The record originates from a study of somatic mutations in cytotoxic T cells in rheumatoid arthritis. About the study: Including V beta1+ cells that were sequenced for TCRB, some T-cell populations stained with V beta antibodies were flow-sorted at nearly 100% purity.

Germline V lookup: CDR1 SGHAT, CDR2 FQNNGV. V was pared by 3 bases and J by 3 bases, with 23 bases between. The length of the CDR3 is 18 residues. Clones were sequenced by immunoSEQ multiplex PCR, and TCRdb holds only the in-frame ones, with some missing. The repertoire includes about 26,000 clones, about 81% of them detected once, and roughly 5% sits in the top ten. This receptor was taken from a man over 45 in good health. J is TRBJ1-1 and V is TRBV11-2, with a weak D call TRBD1 (6 bases). Sequencing input: CD8+ T cells sorted from blood. The CDR3 protein is CASSFYLSTGTRHTEAFF. CDR3 nucleotide sequence: TGTGCCAGCAGCTTCTATCTTTCCACAGGGACGCGGCACACTGAAGCTTTCTTT.